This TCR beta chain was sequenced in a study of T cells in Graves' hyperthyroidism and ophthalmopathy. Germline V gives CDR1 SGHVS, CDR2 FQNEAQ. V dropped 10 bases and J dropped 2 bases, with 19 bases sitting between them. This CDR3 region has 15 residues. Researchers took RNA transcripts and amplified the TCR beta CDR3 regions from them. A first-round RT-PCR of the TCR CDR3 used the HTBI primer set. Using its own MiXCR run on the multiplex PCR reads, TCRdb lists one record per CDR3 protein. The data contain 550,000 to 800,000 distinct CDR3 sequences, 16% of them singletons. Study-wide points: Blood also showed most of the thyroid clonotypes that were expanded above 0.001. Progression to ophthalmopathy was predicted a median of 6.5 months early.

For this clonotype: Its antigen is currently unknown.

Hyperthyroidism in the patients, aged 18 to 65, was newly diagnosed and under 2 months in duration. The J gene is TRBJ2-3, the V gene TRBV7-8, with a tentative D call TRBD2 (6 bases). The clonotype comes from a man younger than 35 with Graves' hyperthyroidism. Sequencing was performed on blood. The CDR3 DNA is TGTGCCACGGGAAGAGGGGCGGGGTCCACAGATACGCAGTATTTT. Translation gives CATGRGAGSTDTQYF. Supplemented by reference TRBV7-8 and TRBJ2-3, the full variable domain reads GAGVSQSPRYKVAKRGQDVALRCDPISGHVSLFWYQQALGQGPEFLTYFQNEAQLDKSGLPSDRFFAERPEGSVSTLKIQRTQQEDSAVYLCATGRGAGSTDTQYFGPGTRLTVL.